Listed here are 8 T cell receptor beta chains from one sample, sequenced in a study of blood T cell repertoires in COVID-19. Sequencing was performed with immunoSEQ multiplex PCR; in TCRdb, only in-frame clones are kept and a portion is missing. The top ten hold approximately 7.9% of the sample, which has some 100,000 clones, around 80% seen once. Material: peripheral blood. All receptors come from a woman aged 80 or over with active or convalescent COVID-19.

The chain couples TRBV28 to TRBJ1-5, with no clear D. CDR1 is MDHEN, CDR2 SYDVKM, per germline. Trimming took off 3 bases at V and 6 bases at J, with 6 bases between the two ends. The CDR3 consists of 12 residues. CDR3 region: CASSFSSQPQHF. In DNA form, the CDR3 reads TGTGCCAGCAGTTTTTCTAGTCAGCCCCAGCATTTT. Variable domain in full (rest from reference TRBV28 and TRBJ1-5): DVKVTQSSRYLVKRTGEKVFLECVQDMDHENMFWYRQDPGLGLRLIYFSYDVKMKEKGDIPEGYSVSREKKERFSLILESASTNQTSMYLCASSFSSQPQHFGDGTRLSIL.

V is TRBV18 and J is TRBJ2-1; possible D gene TRBD2, 7 bases. Germline V lookup: CDR1 KGHSH, CDR2 LQKENI. Trimming took 3 bases from V and 4 from J, leaving 13 bases between them. The CDR3 consists of 15 residues. In DNA form, the CDR3 reads TGTGCCAGCTCACCCGGACTAGGGGGGTACAATGAGCAGTTCTTC. It specifies CASSPGLGGYNEQFF.

The chain has TRBV20-1 and TRBJ2-7, with a possible D match to TRBD2 (5 bases). Germline CDR1 DFQATT, CDR2 SNEGSKA (reference sequence). The CDR3 is 13 amino acids. Deletions cut 3 bases from V and 7 bases from J, with 16 bases between. DNA for the CDR3: TGCAGTGCTAGTCGCACTCTCGAGGGTGAGCAGTACTTC. It encodes CSASRTLEGEQYF.

This chain joins TRBV11-2 and TRBJ1-6; 9 bases align to TRBD1. The CDR3 has 15 amino acids. Germline assignment: CDR1 SGHAT and CDR2 FQNNGV. Trimming removed 6 bases from V and 7 bases from J; junction bases left unmatched: 7. The CDR3 reads CASRTPGQGNSPLHF. The CDR3 nucleotides read TGTGCCAGCAGAACCCCGGGACAGGGAAATTCACCCCTCCACTTT.

The chain is built from TRBV7-9 and TRBJ2-7, with D perhaps matching TRBD1 (5 bases). This CDR3 is built from 13 residues. With 5 bases removed from V and 3 bases from J, the gap between germline ends came to 11 bases. Germline CDR1 and CDR2: SEHNR and FQNEAQ (reference sequence). CDR3 protein: CASSIDSNYEQYF. The DNA for the CDR3 is TGTGCCAGCAGCATCGACAGTAACTACGAGCAGTACTTC.

This clone turned up a few times. The V and J genes are TRBV6-5 and TRBJ1-3; D uncertain. V was clipped by 7 bases and J by 0 bases, with 13 bases between them. This CDR3 has 15 residues. Germline V gene lookup returns CDR1 MNHEY and CDR2 SVGAGI. The CDR3 region has the DNA TGTGCCAGCACCCCATTAGCTTTCTCTGGAAACACCATATATTTT. This codes for CASTPLAFSGNTIYF.

This chain links TRBV5-1 with TRBJ2-7, with 9 bases aligning to TRBD2. With V trimmed by 3 bases and J by 4 bases, 8 bases remained unmatched. The CDR3 loop spans 15 amino acids. Germline CDR1 is SGHRS and CDR2 is YFSETQ. CDR3: CASSSRLSGSYEQYF. Written as DNA, the CDR3 is TGCGCCAGCAGCTCCAGGCTTAGCGGGAGTTACGAGCAGTACTTC.

V is TRBV24-1 and J is TRBJ2-2, with D uncertain. Per germline, CDR1 KGHDR and CDR2 SFDVKD. V gave up 6 bases and J gave up 0 bases, with 7 bases separating them. The CDR3 consists of 14 residues. DNA for the CDR3: TGTGCCACCAGTTCTTTTCCGAACACCGGGGAGCTGTTTTTT. This translates into CATSSFPNTGELFF.